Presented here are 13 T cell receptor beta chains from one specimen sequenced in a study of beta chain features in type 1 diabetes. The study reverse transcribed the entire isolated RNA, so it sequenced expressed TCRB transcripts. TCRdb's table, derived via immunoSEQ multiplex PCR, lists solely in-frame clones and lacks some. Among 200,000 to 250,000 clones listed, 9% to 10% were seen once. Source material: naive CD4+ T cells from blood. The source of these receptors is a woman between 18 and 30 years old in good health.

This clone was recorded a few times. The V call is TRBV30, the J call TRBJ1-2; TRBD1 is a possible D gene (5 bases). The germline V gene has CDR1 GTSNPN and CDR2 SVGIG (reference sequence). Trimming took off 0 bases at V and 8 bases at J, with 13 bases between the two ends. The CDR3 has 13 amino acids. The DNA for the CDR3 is TGTGCCTGGAGTGTACTATGGACACAGGGCTACACCTTC. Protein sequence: CAWSVLWTQGYTF.

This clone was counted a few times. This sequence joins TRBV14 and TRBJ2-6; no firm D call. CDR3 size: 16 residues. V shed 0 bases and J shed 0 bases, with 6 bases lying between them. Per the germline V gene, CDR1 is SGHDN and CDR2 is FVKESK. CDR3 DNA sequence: TGTGCCAGCAGCCAAGACACATACTCTGGGGCCAACGTCCTGACTTTC. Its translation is CASSQDTYSGANVLTF.

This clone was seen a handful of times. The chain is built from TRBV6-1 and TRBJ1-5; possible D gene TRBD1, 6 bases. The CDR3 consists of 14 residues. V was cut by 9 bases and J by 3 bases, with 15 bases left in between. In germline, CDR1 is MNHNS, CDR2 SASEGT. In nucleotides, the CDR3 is TGTGCCAGTATTGGGGGGGGCTCCAATCAGCCCCAGCATTTT. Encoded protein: CASIGGGSNQPQHF.

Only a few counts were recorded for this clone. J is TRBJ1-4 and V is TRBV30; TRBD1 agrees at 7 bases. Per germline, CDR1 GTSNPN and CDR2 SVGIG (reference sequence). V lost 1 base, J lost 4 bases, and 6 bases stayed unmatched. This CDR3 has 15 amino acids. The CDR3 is CAWSARQGGNEKLFF. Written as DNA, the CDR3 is TGTGCCTGGAGTGCCCGACAGGGAGGTAATGAAAAACTGTTTTTT.

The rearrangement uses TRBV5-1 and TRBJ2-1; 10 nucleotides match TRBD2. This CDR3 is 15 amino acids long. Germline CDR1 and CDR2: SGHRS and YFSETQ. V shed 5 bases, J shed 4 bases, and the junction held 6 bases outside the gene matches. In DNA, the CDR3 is TGCGCCAGCAGTCGGACTAGCGGAACATACAATGAGCAGTTCTTC. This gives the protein CASSRTSGTYNEQFF.

In nucleotides, the CDR3 is TGTGCCAGCAGCTTAGGACAGGGGGCCTACGAGCAGTACTTC. Protein sequence: CASSLGQGAYEQYF. The rearrangement uses TRBV11-2 and TRBJ2-7; 9 bases map to TRBD1. The germline CDR1 and CDR2 sequences are SGHAT and FQNNGV. The junction had 0 bases not matched to a gene; V was cut back by 1 base and J by 2 bases. The CDR3 spans 14 residues.

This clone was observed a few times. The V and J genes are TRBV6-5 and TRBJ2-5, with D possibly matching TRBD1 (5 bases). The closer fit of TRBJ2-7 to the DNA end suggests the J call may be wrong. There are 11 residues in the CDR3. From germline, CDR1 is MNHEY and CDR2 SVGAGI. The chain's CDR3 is CASSTGYEQYF. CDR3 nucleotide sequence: TGTGCCAGCAGTACAGGTTACGAGCAGTACTTC.

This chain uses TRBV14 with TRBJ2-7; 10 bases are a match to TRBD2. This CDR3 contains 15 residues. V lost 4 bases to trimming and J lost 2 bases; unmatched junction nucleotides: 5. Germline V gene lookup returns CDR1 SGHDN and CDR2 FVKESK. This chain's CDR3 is CASSPRLAGAYEQYF. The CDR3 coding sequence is TGTGCCAGCAGCCCCCGGCTAGCGGGAGCCTACGAGCAGTACTTC. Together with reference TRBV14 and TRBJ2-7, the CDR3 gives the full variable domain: EAGVTQFPSHSVIEKGQTVTLRCDPISGHDNLYWYRRVMGKEIKFLLHFVKESKQDESGMPNNRFLAERTGGTYSTLKVQPAELEDSGVYFCASSPRLAGAYEQYFGPGTRLTVT.

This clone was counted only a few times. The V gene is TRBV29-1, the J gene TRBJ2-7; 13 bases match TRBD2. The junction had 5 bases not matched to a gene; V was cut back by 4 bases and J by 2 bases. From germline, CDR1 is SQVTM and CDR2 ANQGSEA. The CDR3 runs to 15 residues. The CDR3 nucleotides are TGCAGCGTTGGGGCCGGGACTAGCGGGACCTACGAGCAGTACTTC. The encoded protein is CSVGAGTSGTYEQYF.

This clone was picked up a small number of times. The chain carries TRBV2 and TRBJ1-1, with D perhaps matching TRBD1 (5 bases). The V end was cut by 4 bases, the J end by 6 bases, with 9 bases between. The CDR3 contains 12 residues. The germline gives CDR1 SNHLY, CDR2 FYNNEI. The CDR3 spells CASSGDSPEAFF. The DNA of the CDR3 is TGTGCCAGCAGTGGTGACAGTCCTGAAGCTTTCTTT.

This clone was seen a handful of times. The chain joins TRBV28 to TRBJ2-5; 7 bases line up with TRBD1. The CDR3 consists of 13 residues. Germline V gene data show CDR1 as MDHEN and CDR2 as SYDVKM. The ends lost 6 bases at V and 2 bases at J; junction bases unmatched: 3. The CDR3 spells CASRSRGQETQYF. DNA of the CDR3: TGTGCCAGCAGAAGCAGGGGGCAAGAGACCCAGTACTTC.

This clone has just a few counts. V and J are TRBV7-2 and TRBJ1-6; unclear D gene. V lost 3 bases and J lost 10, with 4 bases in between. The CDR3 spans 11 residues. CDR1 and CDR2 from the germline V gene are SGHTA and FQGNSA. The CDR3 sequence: CASSFGSPLHF. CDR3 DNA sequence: TGTGCCAGCAGCTTCGGGTCACCCCTCCACTTT.

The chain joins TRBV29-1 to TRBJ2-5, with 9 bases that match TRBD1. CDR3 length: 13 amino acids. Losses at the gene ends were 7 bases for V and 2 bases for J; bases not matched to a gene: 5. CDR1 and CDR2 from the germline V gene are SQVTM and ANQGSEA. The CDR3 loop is CSADRGSQETQYF. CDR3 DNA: TGCAGCGCAGACAGGGGGTCTCAAGAGACCCAGTACTTC.